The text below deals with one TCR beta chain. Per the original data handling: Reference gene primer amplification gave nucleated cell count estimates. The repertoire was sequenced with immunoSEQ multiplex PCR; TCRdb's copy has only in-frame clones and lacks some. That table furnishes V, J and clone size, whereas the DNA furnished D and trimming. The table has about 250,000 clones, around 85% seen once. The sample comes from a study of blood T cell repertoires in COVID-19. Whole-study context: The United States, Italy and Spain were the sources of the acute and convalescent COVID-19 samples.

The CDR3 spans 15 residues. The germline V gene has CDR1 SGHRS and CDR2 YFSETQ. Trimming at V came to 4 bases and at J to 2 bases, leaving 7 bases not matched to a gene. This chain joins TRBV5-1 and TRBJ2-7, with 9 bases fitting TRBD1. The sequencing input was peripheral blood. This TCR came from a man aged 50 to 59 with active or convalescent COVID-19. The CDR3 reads CASSPRTGETYEQYF. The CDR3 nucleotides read TGCGCCAGCAGCCCGAGGACAGGGGAGACCTACGAGCAGTACTTC.